This T cell receptor beta chain was profiled in a study of radiation and T cells in renal cell carcinoma. Whole-study context: Nephrectomy followed 15 Gy stereotactic body radiation by 4 weeks.

The protocol was immunoSEQ multiplex PCR, while the TCRdb copy is restricted to in-frame clones and leaves out a portion. The sample includes about 160,000 clones, 88% seen only once; the top ten take around 4.1%. Findings and caveats of the study: No pretreatment tumor biopsies were available for baseline clonotypes.

There are 17 residues in the CDR3. V was pared by 1 base and J by 0 bases, with 14 bases between. Germline CDR1 is SGHNT and CDR2 is YYREEE (reference sequence). The sample's time point: baseline pretreatment blood. Regarding treatment: 15 Gy SBRT to primary tumor, nephrectomy 4 weeks later. After SBRT, blood was collected at 2 and 4 weeks, plus baseline. Comment on this clone: Its antigen is undetermined.

The V gene is TRBV5-4, the J gene TRBJ1-3, with D possibly being TRBD1 (6 bases). The material sequenced was blood, taken from a patient whose treatment included radiotherapy and nephrectomy. The sequence was obtained from a woman in her seventies with renal cell carcinoma. CDR3 DNA: TGTGCCAGCAGCTTGTGGGCCACGACAGGCTCTGGAAACACCATATATTTT. Protein product: CASSLWATTGSGNTIYF. Full variable domain (rest looked up from reference TRBV5-4 and TRBJ1-3): ETGVTQSPTHLIKTRGQQVTLRCSSQSGHNTVSWYQQALGQGPQFIFQYYREEENGRGNFPPRFSGLQFPNYSSELNVNALELDDSALYLCASSLWATTGSGNTIYFGEGSWLTVV.